The present T cell receptor beta chain was sequenced within a study of human T cells and chemical hapten exposure. Overall study context: Skin of the upper inner arm, approximately 2 cm by approximately 2 cm, received 2% DPC for sensitization.

This clonotype was detected ten times or more. Time point indicated: patch test 2, 6 weeks after DPC sensitization. Treatment given: therapeutic diphenylcyclopropenone sensitization with weekly scalp DPC. With 7 bases removed from V and 6 bases from J, the gap between germline ends came to 19 bases. The length of the CDR3 is 14 residues. Per the germline V gene, CDR1 is MNHEY and CDR2 is SVGEGT. Each CDR3 protein is one row after TCRdb ran MiXCR on the RACE reads. The table lists over 130,000 distinct CDR3 sequences, 12% of them singletons. The origin of this receptor is a woman in her forties or fifties with alopecia areata. Some clones in this sample may be carry-over from other donors' samples. The material sequenced was whole blood, taken in connection with sensitization to the hapten diphenylcyclopropenone (DPC). The chain couples TRBV6-2 or TRBV6-3 to TRBJ2-7; D tentatively fits TRBD1 or TRBD2 (5 bases each). Here the CDR3 reads CASNRDGERSEQYF. Written as DNA, the CDR3 is TGTGCCAGCAACCGGGACGGAGAGAGAAGCGAGCAGTACTTC.